Below are 18 T cell receptor beta chains sequenced from a single sample in a study of CXCR3-negative and CXCR3-positive naive CD8 T cells (dated by TCRdb to about 2019). The sequencer was a NextSeq 550. The Human TCR Profiling Kit (MiLaboratory) was used to prepare UMI-labeled 5' RACE TRB cDNA libraries. TCRdb reprocessed the reads and assigns one entry to each CDR3 protein sequence, leaving out DNA. The sample table on file contains some 40,000 distinct CDR3 sequences. The top ten clones comprise 7% to 8% of the sample. The sample was memory CD8+ T cells from blood. What the cell subset or site label conveys for this sample: conventional CD8+ memory T cells (TMEM), sorted as controls. The receptors here all came from a human donor in good health. Some clones in this sample may be carry-over from other donors' samples.

V gene TRBV29-1 combines with J gene TRBJ2-7; checking the TCRdb D call of TRBD2 is not possible without DNA. CDR1 and CDR2 (germline): SQVTM, ANQGSEA. The CDR3 loop spans 14 amino acids. The CDR3 here is CSVGTSDVGYEQYF.

The chain joins TRBV29-1 to TRBJ2-1; the D call of TRBD2 rests on TCRdb alone, since no DNA is present to check it. The CDR3 extends over 17 amino acids. Germline CDR1 reads SQVTM; CDR2 reads ANQGSEA. CDR3 loop: CSVEDLRSGGLYNEQFF.

The chain recombines TRBV29-1 with TRBJ1-1; TCRdb returns TRBD1, unconfirmable since there is no DNA. The CDR3 is made up of 13 amino acids. CDR1 is SQVTM, CDR2 ANQGSEA, per germline. The CDR3: CSVLDRGFTEAFF.

This sequence joins TRBV19 and TRBJ2-1; TCRdb calls TRBD1, which cannot be checked without DNA. Germline values: CDR1 LNHDA, CDR2 SQIVND (reference sequence). The CDR3 has 14 residues. This chain's CDR3 is CASGEWDSYNEQFF.

V and J are TRBV7-2 and TRBJ2-7. CDR3 length: 16 residues. CDR1 is SGHTA, CDR2 FQGNSA, per germline. CDR3 region: CASSLAPNRWGDEQYF.

The CDR3 is CASSQDRTGTYEQYF. This rearrangement joins TRBV4-3 to TRBJ2-7; TCRdb's D call of TRBD1 is untestable without DNA. The CDR3 covers 15 residues. Germline V gene sequence: CDR1 LGHNA, CDR2 YSLEER.

The chain is built from TRBV5-8 and TRBJ2-3. The CDR3 covers 12 residues. Germline assignment: CDR1 SGHTS and CDR2 YDEGEE. The CDR3 loop is CASSLVTDTQYF.

CDR3 loop: CATTRRPGTLNTEAFF. V usage is TRBV15 and J usage is TRBJ1-1; TCRdb picks TRBD1, but there is no DNA to check that call. Germline values: CDR1 LNHNV, CDR2 YYDKDF (reference sequence). The CDR3 is 16 amino acids.

The chain couples TRBV7-6 to TRBJ2-7; TCRdb designates TRBD1, a call that cannot be tested without DNA. Germline CDR1 SGHVS, CDR2 FNYEAQ. This CDR3 has 15 residues. The CDR3 loop reads CASSLGGGRPYEQYF.

V gene TRBV12-3 or TRBV12-4 combines with J gene TRBJ1-1; without DNA, the TCRdb call of TRBD1 cannot be checked. The CDR3 loop spans 14 amino acids. The CDR3: CASSWTGTGVGAFF.

The CDR3 is CSVEGDLAGGLYEQYF. This chain links TRBV29-1 with TRBJ2-7; the TCRdb call, TRBD2, lacks DNA for checking. Looked up from germline, CDR1 is SQVTM and CDR2 is ANQGSEA. CDR3 size: 16 residues.

The chain recombines TRBV2 with TRBJ2-7. The CDR3 length is 14 residues. Per germline, CDR1 SNHLY and CDR2 FYNNEI. The CDR3 loop is CASLGSAGPYEQYF.

Frequency places this clonotype as medium-sized. This CDR3 reads CSAGDVGSYEQYF. The chain carries TRBV29-1 and TRBJ2-7; TCRdb's assignment of TRBD1 cannot be checked, as there is no DNA. Germline lookup yields CDR1 SQVTM and CDR2 ANQGSEA. The CDR3 has 13 amino acids.

The chain recombines TRBV11-3 with TRBJ2-6; TCRdb's D call of TRBD1 is untestable without DNA. Germline V gene lookup returns CDR1 SGHNT and CDR2 YENEEA. The CDR3 length is 16 residues. CDR3 amino acids: CASSPGGDSGANVLTF.

V is TRBV12-3 or TRBV12-4 and J is TRBJ2-1; the TCRdb D gene call, TRBD2, has no DNA to confirm it. The CDR3 has 13 amino acids. Here the CDR3 reads CASSDSGTLEQFF.

The V call is TRBV27, the J call TRBJ2-7; without DNA, the TCRdb call of TRBD2 cannot be checked. Looked up from germline, CDR1 is MNHEY and CDR2 is SMNVEV (reference sequence). CDR3 length: 14 amino acids. CDR3: CASSFGGSQYEQYF.

The chain carries TRBV9 and TRBJ2-3; lacking DNA, the TRBD1 call made by TCRdb goes unchecked. The CDR3 covers 16 residues. Germline assignment: CDR1 SGDLS and CDR2 YYNGEE. CDR3 sequence reads: CASSEGDGVSTDTQYF.

The chain employs TRBV7-9 and TRBJ1-1; TCRdb returns TRBD1, unconfirmable since there is no DNA. This CDR3 is built from 12 residues. The germline CDR1 and CDR2 sequences are SEHNR and FQNEAQ (reference sequence). CDR3 amino acids: CASSTIQGASFF.